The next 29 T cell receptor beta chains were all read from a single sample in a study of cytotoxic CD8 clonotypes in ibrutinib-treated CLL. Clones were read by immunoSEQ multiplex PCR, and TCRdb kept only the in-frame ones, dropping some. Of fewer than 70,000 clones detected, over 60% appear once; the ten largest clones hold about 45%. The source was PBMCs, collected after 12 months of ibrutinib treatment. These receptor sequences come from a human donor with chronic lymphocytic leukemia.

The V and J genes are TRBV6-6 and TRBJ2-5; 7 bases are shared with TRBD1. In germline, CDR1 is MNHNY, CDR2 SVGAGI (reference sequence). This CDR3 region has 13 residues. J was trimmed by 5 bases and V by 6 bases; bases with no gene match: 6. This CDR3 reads CASRQGSGETQYF. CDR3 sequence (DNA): TGTGCCAGCAGACAGGGGTCCGGGGAGACCCAGTACTTC.

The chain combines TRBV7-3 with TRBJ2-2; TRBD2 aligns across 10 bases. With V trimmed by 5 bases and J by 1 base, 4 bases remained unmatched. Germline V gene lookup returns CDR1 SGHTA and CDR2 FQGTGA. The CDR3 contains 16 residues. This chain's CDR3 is CASSLGLAVNTGELFF. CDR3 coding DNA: TGTGCCAGCAGCCTCGGACTAGCGGTGAACACCGGGGAGCTGTTTTTT.

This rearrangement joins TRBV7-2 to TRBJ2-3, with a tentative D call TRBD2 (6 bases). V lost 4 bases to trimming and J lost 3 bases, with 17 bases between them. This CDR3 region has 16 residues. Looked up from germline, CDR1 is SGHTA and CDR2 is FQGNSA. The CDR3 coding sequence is TGTGCCAGCAGCTCCAGCTGGCGGGGAGGTACAGATACGCAGTATTTT. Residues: CASSSSWRGGTDTQYF. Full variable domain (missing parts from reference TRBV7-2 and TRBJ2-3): GAGVSQSPSNKVTEKGKDVELRCDPISGHTALYWYRQSLGQGLEFLIYFQGNSAPDKSGLPSDRFSAERTGGSVSTLTIQRTQQEDSAVYLCASSSSWRGGTDTQYFGPGTRLTVL.

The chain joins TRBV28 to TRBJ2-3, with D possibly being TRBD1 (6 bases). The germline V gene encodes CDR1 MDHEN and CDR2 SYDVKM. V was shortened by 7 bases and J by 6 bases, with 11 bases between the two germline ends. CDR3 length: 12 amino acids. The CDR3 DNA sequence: TGTGCCAGCAAGCAACAGGGTGATACGCAGTATTTT. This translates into CASKQQGDTQYF.

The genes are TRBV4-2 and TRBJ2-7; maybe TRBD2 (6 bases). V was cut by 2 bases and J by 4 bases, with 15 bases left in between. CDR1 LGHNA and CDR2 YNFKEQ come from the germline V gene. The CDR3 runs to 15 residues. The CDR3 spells CASSQPVGGRYEQYF. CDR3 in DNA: TGTGCCAGCAGCCAACCCGTCGGGGGTAGGTACGAGCAGTACTTC.

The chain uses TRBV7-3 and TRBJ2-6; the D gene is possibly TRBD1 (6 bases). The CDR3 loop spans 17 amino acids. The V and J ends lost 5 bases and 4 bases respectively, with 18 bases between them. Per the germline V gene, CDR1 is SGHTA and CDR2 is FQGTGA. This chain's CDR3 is CASSPQPPGAGANVLTF. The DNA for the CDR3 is TGTGCCAGCAGCCCACAACCCCCAGGGGCCGGGGCCAACGTCCTGACTTTC.

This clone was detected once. CDR3 protein: CATRHGGLSTV. CDR3 in DNA: TGTGCCACACGACACGGGGGACTATCCACCGTC. The V call is TRBV6-1, the J call TRBJ2-7; the match to TRBD2 covers 7 bases. CDR3 length: 11 residues. Germline V gives CDR1 MNHNS, CDR2 SASEGT.

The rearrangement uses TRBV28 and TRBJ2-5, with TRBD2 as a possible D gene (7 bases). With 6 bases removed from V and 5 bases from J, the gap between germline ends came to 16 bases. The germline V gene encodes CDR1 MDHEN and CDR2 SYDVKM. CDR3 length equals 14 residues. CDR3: CASSAVEGGETQYF. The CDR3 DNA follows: TGTGCCAGCAGCGCGGTAGAGGGGGGGGAGACCCAGTACTTC. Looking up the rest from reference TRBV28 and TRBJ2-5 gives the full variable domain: DVKVTQSSRYLVKRTGEKVFLECVQDMDHENMFWYRQDPGLGLRLIYFSYDVKMKEKGDIPEGYSVSREKKERFSLILESASTNQTSMYLCASSAVEGGETQYFGPGTRLLVL.

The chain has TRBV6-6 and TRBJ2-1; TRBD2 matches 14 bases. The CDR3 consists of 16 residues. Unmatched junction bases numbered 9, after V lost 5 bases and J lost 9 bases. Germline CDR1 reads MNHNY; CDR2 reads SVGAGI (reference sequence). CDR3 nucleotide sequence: TGTGCCAGCAGTCTATCCGGGACTAGCGGGAGTGGTGAGCAGTTCTTC. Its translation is CASSLSGTSGSGEQFF.

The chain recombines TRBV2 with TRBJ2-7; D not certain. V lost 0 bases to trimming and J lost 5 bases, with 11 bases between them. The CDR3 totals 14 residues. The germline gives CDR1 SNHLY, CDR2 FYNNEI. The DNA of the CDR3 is TGTGCCAGCAGTGAAGCGCAGTACATGAACGAGCAGTACTTC. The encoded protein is CASSEAQYMNEQYF.

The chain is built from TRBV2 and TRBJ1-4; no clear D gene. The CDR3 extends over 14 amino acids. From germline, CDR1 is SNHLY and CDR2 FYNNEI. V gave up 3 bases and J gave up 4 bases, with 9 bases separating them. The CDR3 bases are TGTGCCAGCAGTGAGTCTAGGGATAATGAAAAACTGTTTTTT. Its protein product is CASSESRDNEKLFF.

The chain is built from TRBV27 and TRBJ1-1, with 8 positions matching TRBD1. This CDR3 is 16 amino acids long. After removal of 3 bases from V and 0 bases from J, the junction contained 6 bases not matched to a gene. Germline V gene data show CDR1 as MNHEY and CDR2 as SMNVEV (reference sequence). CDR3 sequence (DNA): TGTGCCAGCAGTTTGTCCGGGACAGGAGTGAACACTGAAGCTTTCTTT. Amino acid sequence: CASSLSGTGVNTEAFF.

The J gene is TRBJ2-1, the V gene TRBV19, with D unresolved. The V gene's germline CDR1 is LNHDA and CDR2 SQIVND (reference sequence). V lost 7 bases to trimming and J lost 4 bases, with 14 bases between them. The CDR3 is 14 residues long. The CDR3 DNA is TGTGCCAGTATTCAAGGAGTGGGGTACAATGAGCAGTTCTTC. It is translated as CASIQGVGYNEQFF.

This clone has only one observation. DNA for the CDR3: TGTGCCATCAGGACTAGCGAGTCCTACAATGAGCAGTTCTTC. Protein product: CAIRTSESYNEQFF. The chain joins TRBV10-3 to TRBJ2-1; 8 bases are shared with TRBD2. Germline lookup yields CDR1 ENHRY and CDR2 SYGVKD. V gave up 6 bases and J gave up 1 base; unmatched junction bases: 2. The CDR3 runs to 14 residues.

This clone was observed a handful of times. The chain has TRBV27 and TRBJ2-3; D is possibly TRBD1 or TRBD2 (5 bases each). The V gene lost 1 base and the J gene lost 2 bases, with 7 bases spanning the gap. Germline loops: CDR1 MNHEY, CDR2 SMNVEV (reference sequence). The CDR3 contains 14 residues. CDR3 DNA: TGTGCCAGCAGTTTATTCGGGACCACAGATACGCAGTATTTT. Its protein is CASSLFGTTDTQYF.

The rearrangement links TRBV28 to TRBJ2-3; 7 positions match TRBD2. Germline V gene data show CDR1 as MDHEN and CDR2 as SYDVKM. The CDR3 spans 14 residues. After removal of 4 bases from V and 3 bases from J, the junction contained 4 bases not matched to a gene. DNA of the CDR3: TGTGCCAGCAGTTCGGTAGCGGGTACAGATACGCAGTATTTT. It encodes CASSSVAGTDTQYF.

The CDR3 coding sequence is TGTGCCAGCAGTCTTGGTGGTGGCACAGATACGCAGTATTTT. Translation: CASSLGGGTDTQYF. The chain links TRBV6-5 to TRBJ2-3; D call uncertain. Germline CDR1 reads MNHEY; CDR2 reads SVGAGI. Trimming cost V 5 bases and J 1 base, with 10 bases left between them. CDR3 length: 14 amino acids.

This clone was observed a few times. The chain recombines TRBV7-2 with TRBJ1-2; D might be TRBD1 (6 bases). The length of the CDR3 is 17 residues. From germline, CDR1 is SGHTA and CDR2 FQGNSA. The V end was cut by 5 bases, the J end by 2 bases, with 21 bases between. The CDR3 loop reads CASSNWVDWQGNYGYTF. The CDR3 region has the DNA TGTGCCAGCAGCAACTGGGTGGATTGGCAGGGGAACTATGGCTACACCTTC.

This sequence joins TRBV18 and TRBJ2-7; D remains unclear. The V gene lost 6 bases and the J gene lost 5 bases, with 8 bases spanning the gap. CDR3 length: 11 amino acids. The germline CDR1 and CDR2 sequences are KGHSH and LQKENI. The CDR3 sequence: CASSLGDEQYF. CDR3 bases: TGTGCCAGCTCTTTGGGCGACGAGCAGTACTTC.

The CDR3 DNA reads as TGTGCCAGCAGTGCCGGGGACTATGGCTACACCTTC. Amino acids: CASSAGDYGYTF. The V and J genes are TRBV2 and TRBJ1-2; D unclear. The V and J ends lost 4 bases and 3 bases respectively, with 6 bases between them. CDR1 and CDR2 from the germline V gene are SNHLY and FYNNEI. CDR3 length: 12 amino acids.

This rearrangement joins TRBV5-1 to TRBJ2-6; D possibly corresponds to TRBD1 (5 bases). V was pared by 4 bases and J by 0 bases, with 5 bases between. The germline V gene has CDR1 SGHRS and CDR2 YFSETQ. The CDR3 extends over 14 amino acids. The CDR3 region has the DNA TGCGCCAGCAGCGACAGCTCTGGGGCCAACGTCCTGACTTTC. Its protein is CASSDSSGANVLTF.

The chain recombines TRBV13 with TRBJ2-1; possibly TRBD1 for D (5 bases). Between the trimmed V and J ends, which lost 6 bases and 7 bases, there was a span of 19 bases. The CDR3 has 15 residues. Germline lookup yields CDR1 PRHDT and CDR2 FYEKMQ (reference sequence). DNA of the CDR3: TGTGCCAGCAGTTCAGAGCCAGGGAATTTGAATGAGCAGTTCTTC. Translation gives CASSSEPGNLNEQFF.

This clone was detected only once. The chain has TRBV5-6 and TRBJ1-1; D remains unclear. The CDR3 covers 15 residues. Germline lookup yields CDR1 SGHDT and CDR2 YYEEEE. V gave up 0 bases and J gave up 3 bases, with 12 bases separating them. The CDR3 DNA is TGTGCCAGCAGCTTGGGTCCGGGCAAGGACACTGAAGCTTTCTTT. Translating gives CASSLGPGKDTEAFF. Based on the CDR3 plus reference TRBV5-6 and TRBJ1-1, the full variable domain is DAGVTQSPTHLIKTRGQQVTLRCSPKSGHDTVSWYQQALGQGPQFIFQYYEEEERQRGNFPDRFSGHQFPNYSSELNVNALLLGDSALYLCASSLGPGKDTEAFFGQGTRLTVV.

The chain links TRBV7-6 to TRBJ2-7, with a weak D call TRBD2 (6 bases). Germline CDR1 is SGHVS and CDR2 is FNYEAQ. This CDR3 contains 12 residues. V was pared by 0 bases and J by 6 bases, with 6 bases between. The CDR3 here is CASSLASGEQYF. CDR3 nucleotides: TGTGCCAGCAGCTTAGCTAGCGGCGAGCAGTACTTC.

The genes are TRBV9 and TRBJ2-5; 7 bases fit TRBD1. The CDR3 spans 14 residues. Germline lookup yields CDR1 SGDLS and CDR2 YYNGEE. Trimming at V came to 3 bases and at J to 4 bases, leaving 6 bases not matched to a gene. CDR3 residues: CASSENRQGETQYF. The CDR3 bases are TGTGCCAGCAGCGAAAATAGACAGGGAGAGACCCAGTACTTC.

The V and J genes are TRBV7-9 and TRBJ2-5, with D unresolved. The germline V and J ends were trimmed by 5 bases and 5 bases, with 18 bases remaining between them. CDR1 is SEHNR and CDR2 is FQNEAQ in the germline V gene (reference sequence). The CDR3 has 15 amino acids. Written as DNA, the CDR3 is TGTGCCAGCAGCCAAAATTTAGGCACTTTGGAGACCCAGTACTTC. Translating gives CASSQNLGTLETQYF.

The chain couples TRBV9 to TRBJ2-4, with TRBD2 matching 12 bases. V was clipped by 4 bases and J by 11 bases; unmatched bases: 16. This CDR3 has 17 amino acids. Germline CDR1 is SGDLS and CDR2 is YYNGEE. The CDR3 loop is CASSLGGLAGGTPVQYF. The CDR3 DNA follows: TGTGCCAGCAGCCTAGGGGGGCTAGCGGGAGGGACGCCGGTTCAGTACTTC.

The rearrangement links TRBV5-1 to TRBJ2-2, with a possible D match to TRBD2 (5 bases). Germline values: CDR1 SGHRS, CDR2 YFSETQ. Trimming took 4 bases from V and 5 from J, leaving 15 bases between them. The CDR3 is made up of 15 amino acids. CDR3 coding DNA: TGCGCCAGCAGCCCCCTGGACTTTGGGACCGGGGAGCTGTTTTTT. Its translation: CASSPLDFGTGELFF. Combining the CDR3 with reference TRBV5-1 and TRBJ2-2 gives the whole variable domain KAGVTQTPRYLIKTRGQQVTLSCSPISGHRSVSWYQQTPGQGLQFLFEYFSETQRNKGNFPGRFSGRQFSNSRSEMNVSTLELGDSALYLCASSPLDFGTGELFFGEGSRLTVL.

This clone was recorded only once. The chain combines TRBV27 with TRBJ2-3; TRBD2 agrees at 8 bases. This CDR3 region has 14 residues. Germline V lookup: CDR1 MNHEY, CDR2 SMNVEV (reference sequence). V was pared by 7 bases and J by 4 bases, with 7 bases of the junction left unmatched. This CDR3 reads CASNGGRLADTQYF. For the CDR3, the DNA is TGTGCCAGCAATGGCGGGAGGTTGGCAGATACGCAGTATTTT.